Listed below are T cell receptor beta chains from one sample, sequenced in a study of CXCR3-negative and CXCR3-positive naive CD8 T cells. TCRdb reanalyzed the 5' RACE reads, giving one entry per CDR3 protein sequence and no DNA. The sample's table shows over 100,000 distinct CDR3 sequences. The sequenced sample consisted of naive CXCR3- CD8+ T cells from blood. The receptors originated from a human donor in good health. Some clones in this sample may be carry-over from other donors' samples. CDR3s include the opening cysteine and the closing phenylalanine or tryptophan.

cdr3_aa,v_call,j_call,cdr3_length
CASNNGISPFYNEQFF,TRBV6-2/TRBV6-3,TRBJ2-1,16
CASSLSGAQETQYF,TRBV7-9,TRBJ2-5,14
CASSVQPMYEQYF,TRBV9,TRBJ2-7,13
CASSAGPESSNEQFF,TRBV7-7,TRBJ2-1,15
CSVYRLADPTDTQYF,TRBV29-1,TRBJ2-3,15
CSCRGTLATAELFF,TRBV29-1,TRBJ1-4,14
CSVASGQGYNEQFF,TRBV29-1,TRBJ2-1,14
CASSLGLFSDTDTQYF,TRBV7-3,TRBJ2-3,16
CASTTLLVDNEQFF,TRBV7-9,TRBJ2-1,14
CSAASAGTDTQYF,TRBV29-1,TRBJ2-3,13